This T cell receptor (beta chain) was captured in a study of post-analysis software for immune sequencing data (dated by TCRdb to between 2014 and 2016). With regard to the full study: Disease courses on record covered relapsing-remitting, secondary progressive and progressive-relapsing multiple sclerosis, though some patients had no subtype annotation. A subset of samples was prepared in parallel using single-end sample barcoding, then pooled and co-amplified after Illumina adapter ligation. The patient repertoires were compared against approximately twelve previously published healthy control repertoires obtained from donors aged about 6 to 26 years. The study at large found these results: Strong co-clustering of samples prepared in the same batch was shown by direct clustering with F measure, prompting a batch-effect correction. Significantly lower normalized Chao1 diversity was found in multiple sclerosis patients than in controls, suggesting substantial peripheral T-cell clonal expansion. The control group was slightly older than the multiple sclerosis patient group. Significantly higher frequencies in patients than in controls were found for about five TRBV segments, including TRBV5-6, TRBV5-1 and TRBV20-1.

The library was produced with PCR. Instrument on record: Illumina HiSeq 2500. Unique molecular identifiers were incorporated into TCR beta cDNA libraries to reduce PCR and sequencing biases. Some 500,000 cDNA molecules were obtained per 1 to 10 million input T cells, so each molecule approximated one T cell. Patient libraries were prepared and sequenced with the same protocol used for the earlier healthy control dataset. Within a given batch, samples were prepared together, multiplexed and sequenced on the same HiSeq lane. Turning to the authors' computational methods: MIGEC handled the raw barcoded reads, throwing out single-read molecular identifier groups before consensus assembly and CDR3 extraction. VDJtools was used for post-analysis of the clonotype tables, with diversity normalized by down-sampling every dataset to the smallest sample size. In repertoire overlap clustering, CDR3 amino acid sequences, but not nucleotide sequences, were matched to correct batch-related cross-sample contamination. TCRdb cleaned the public reads at Q25 with fastp, built clones with MiXCR and kept in-frame beta chains. Entries that share a CDR3 protein sequence are merged under the most common genes and DNA. The V and J calls reflect TCRdb's pipeline rather than the authors' work. Within this sample are 740,000 or so distinct CDR3 sequences, with approximately 53% of them counted one time only. The ten largest clones represent under 6% of the sample.

A word on this clonotype: Its binding antigen is unknown. It has no much larger one-base neighbor in the sample; base qualities were not kept.

To demonstrate the VDJtools post-analysis software, the study profiled TCR beta repertoires from the peripheral blood of about 13 young patients with multiple sclerosis. Multiple sclerosis patients were children and adolescents aged about 6 to 17 years. V is shortened by 3 bases, J by 4 bases, and the region joining them spans 9 bases. Taken from cysteine to phenylalanine, the CDR3 has 13 residues. The DNA shown is the 39-base CDR3, in frame from base 1. Recombination joined TRBV12-3 or TRBV12-4 with TRBJ2-5; the D gene assignment is ambiguous. The source material was blood. The TCR originated in a girl aged 5-17 years with multiple sclerosis. The CDR3 reads CASSFRLVETQYF. In nucleotide form, the sequence is TGTGCCAGCAGTTTTAGGCTAGTAGAGACCCAGTACTTC.